This T cell receptor beta chain is from a study of T-cell reconstitution after alpha-beta-depleted transplantation in children. Preparing the TCRbeta library involved the use of unique molecular identifiers. TCRdb re-called the PCR reads with MiXCR, one entry per CDR3 protein. The sample includes about 420,000 distinct CDR3 sequences, 9.5% to 13% seen only once; the top ten take about 5%. With 0 bases clipped from V and 2 bases from J, the junction kept 6 bases outside the gene matches. Per germline, CDR1 MGHRA and CDR2 YSYEKL. The CDR3 runs 18 residues. A few counts support this clonotype. The TCR sequence derives from a human donor who donated a stem cell graft to a child with acute myeloid leukemia. Sequenced here: PBMCs from the stem cell graft donor, sampled from the stem cell graft. The J gene is TRBJ2-6, the V gene TRBV4-1; 8 bases align to TRBD1. The CDR3 sequence: CASSQEGQEVAGANVLTF. The CDR3 DNA follows: TGCGCCAGCAGCCAAGAGGGACAGGAGGTGGCTGGGGCCAACGTCCTGACTTTC.